The clone carrying this T cell receptor beta chain was detected ten times or more. The entry originates in a study of T-cell reconstitution after alpha-beta-depleted transplantation in children. It was with unique molecular identifiers that the TCRbeta library was prepared. TCRdb independently ran MiXCR on the PCR reads; one entry per CDR3 protein. Here the sample spans about 240,000 distinct CDR3 sequences, around 12% being singletons. V lost 4 bases to trimming and J lost 3 bases, with 15 bases between them. The CDR3 extends over 14 amino acids. Germline CDR1 SQVTM, CDR2 ANQGSEA. The chain recombines TRBV29-1 with TRBJ1-1; D perhaps matches TRBD1 (6 bases). The specimen comprised PBMCs from the stem cell graft donor, sampled from the stem cell graft. The receptor was isolated from a human donor who donated a stem cell graft to a child with acute lymphoblastic leukemia. In nucleotides, the CDR3 is TGCAGCGTTGTTATAGGGGGGTATGACACTGAAGCTTTCTTT. This codes for CSVVIGGYDTEAFF.